The rows below give T cell receptor beta chains drawn from one sample of a study of T cell repertoires in cytomegalovirus infection. TCRdb independently ran MiXCR on the reads; one entry per CDR3 protein. The sample includes roughly 860,000 distinct CDR3 sequences, 30% to 35% of them seen just once. Their antigens remain unidentified. Specimen: cultured CD8+ T cells from PBMCs, collected from culture after CMV antigen stimulation. These receptors were taken from a human donor in good health (CMV status not recorded). Some clones in this sample may be carry-over from other donors' samples. Both conserved end residues are part of each CDR3. The D gene is left open where the match is weak. A clone size is listed for some rows: how often the clone was seen (once, few, many), or a class if it is expanded.

abundance,d_gene,v_gene,j_gene,CDR3nt,CDR3aa
few,TRBD1,TRBV10-3,TRBJ1-1,TGTGCCATCGGTGGGACAGGGGGCGCGGGAACTGAAGCTTTCTTT,CAIGGTGGAGTEAFF
.,TRBD2,TRBV7-9,TRBJ2-3,TGTGCCAGCATCGGAGAAGGGACTAGCGGGGCCCGCGGAGATACGCAGTATTTT,CASIGEGTSGARGDTQYF
.,.,TRBV9,TRBJ1-3,TGTGCCAGCAGCGCTACAGGGACCCCTGGCTCTGGAAACACCATATATTTT,CASSATGTPGSGNTIYF
few,.,TRBV28,TRBJ2-4,TGTGCCAGCAGTTTAGAGGTGGGATGGGACATTCAGTACTTC,CASSLEVGWDIQYF
many,TRBD2,TRBV6-4,TRBJ2-1,TGTGCCAGCAGTCGGACTAGCGGGGGCGTCAATGAGCAGTTCTTC,CASSRTSGGVNEQFF
many,.,TRBV7-8,TRBJ2-3,TGTGCCAGCAGCCCCCAGGGCCGCGAGTTGGATACGCAGTATTTT,CASSPQGRELDTQYF
.,TRBD2,TRBV9,TRBJ2-1,TGTGCCAGCAGCTCTCGGGGGGGCCCTGGCAATGAGCAGTTCTTC,CASSSRGGPGNEQFF
once,.,TRBV28,TRBJ1-4,TGTGCCAGCAGTGAAGGCCTCCGAGGGGATGAAAAACTGTTTTTT,CASSEGLRGDEKLFF
many,TRBD1,TRBV7-9,TRBJ1-1,TGTGCCAGCAGCTTAATCCAGGGGGTGTCTTCTGAAGCTTTCTTT,CASSLIQGVSSEAFF
few,.,TRBV7-3,TRBJ2-6,TGTGCCAGCAGCGATCTCTTTTCGGACAGTCCTGGGGCCAACGTCCTGACTTTC,CASSDLFSDSPGANVLTF
.,.,TRBV19,TRBJ1-1,TGTGCCAGTACCTCGGGGGGGGCAGGGACTGAAGCTTTCTTT,CASTSGGAGTEAFF
many,.,TRBV6-5,TRBJ1-2,TGTGCCAGCAGTTACTCCGGGGGGGACCTCATTCCAATTAACTATGGCTACACCTTC,CASSYSGGDLIPINYGYTF
few,.,TRBV10-3,TRBJ2-6,TGTGCCATCAGTGAGTCTAAGCCTGGGGCCAACGTCCTGACTTTC,CAISESKPGANVLTF
few,TRBD1,TRBV4-3,TRBJ1-1,TGCGCCAGCAGCCCGGGACAGGGGACGGACACTGAAGCTTTCTTT,CASSPGQGTDTEAFF